Reported below is one TCR beta chain. Its antigen is unknown. One base away there is no much larger clone; base qualities are not given. The data originate from a study of shared clonotypes between healthy human individuals (dated by TCRdb to 2018 to 2021). Context from the whole study: A few men and two women, aged 18 to 49 years, made up the cohort. Per donor, three plates each were used for CD4 naive and CD4 memory, two for CD8 naive, and one for CD8 memory. The study deeply sequenced blood TCR repertoires of five healthy adults to estimate repertoire size and the extent of clonotype sharing between individuals. To increase sequencing depth and limit assay-specific biases, TCR repertoire library preparation and sequencing were carried out by different laboratories using diverse techniques. Between about 0.94 and 8.9 billion PBMCs per donor were obtained by leukapheresis.

Healthy HIV-negative adults with no recently reported acute infections or vaccinations were included as donors. Only Caucasian adults living in Nashville, Tennessee, USA were represented among the donors. CD4+ T cells were enriched by magnetic negative selection; naive cells were then positively selected on CD45RA, and the negative fraction formed the memory subset. After blood collection by leukapheresis, PBMCs were isolated using Ficoll-Histopaque density gradient centrifugation and then cryopreserved in the vapor phase of liquid nitrogen. Analytical flow cytometry was used to check the purity and quantity of every magnetically sorted T cell population. Each sorted fraction had its genomic DNA isolated and then quantified by UV absorbance on a Nanodrop 2000c. Study-level results and caveats: Pairwise subsampling indicated that sequencing depth was expected to affect the degree of clonotype sharing among donors. Higher generation probabilities were observed for clonotypes shared by all four sorted-subset donors than for non-shared clonotypes. Rarefaction of sorted-subset datasets indicated incomplete sequencing despite the large sequencing depth. Across a handful of donors, roughly 5.4% of naive CD4, 3% to 4% of naive CD8, under 2.5% of memory CD4, and under 0.45% of memory CD8 clonotypes were shared. Sampling was restricted to blood, and TCR repertoires in tissue are likely to differ from TCR repertoires in blood. Because the study included only a small number of donors, the genetic and exposure-history diversity represented was limited. Naive subsets generally had larger estimated clonotype richness than memory subsets.

Taken from the germline V gene (reference sequence), the CDR1 and CDR2 loops are LNHDA and SQIVND. The CDR3 contains 15 residues, cysteine and phenylalanine counted. CDR3 DNA is the only sequence kept; it has 45 bases, read in frame from the first base. For this chain, trimming is 2 bases at the V end and 2 bases at the J end, and the number of junction bases without a gene match is 2. Using the deep immunoSEQ assay, multiplex PCR amplified TCR CDR3 regions from genomic DNA. Genomic DNA extracted from each cell subset was distributed evenly over all wells of several immunoSEQ 96-well plates, and each plate served as one replicate. For sorted subsets, each replicate PCR was loaded with about 0.2 ug genomic DNA, equivalent to approximately 27,000 T cell genomes. The purified libraries were quantified using a Qubit 3.0 fluorometer, sized with a Bioanalyzer 2100, and then quantified again using the KAPA Library Quantification kit. Every immunoSEQ 96-well plate was sequenced on a dedicated single-read 150-cycle Illumina NextSeq 550 flow cell. In the original analysis: Because the immunoSEQ output held only junctional sequences and lacked quality scores, the filtering could not match the filtering applied to full-length reads. Sequences were annotated with PyIR, a Python wrapper for IgBLAST v1.9, and V/J genes and CDR3 were assigned using IMGT germline references. Reads were filtered out if the reads had weak V/J assignments (E-value above 1e-6), no CDR3, stop codons, out-of-frame junctions, or ambiguous translated residues. V3J clonotypes were defined as sequences sharing an identical inferred V gene, J gene, and CDR3 amino acid sequence. To compute the percentage overlap between repertoires, the number of shared unique clonotypes was divided by the size of the smaller repertoire. Richness of each repertoire was evaluated using RTK rarefaction, the Chao1 estimator, and Recon v2.1 estimates of unobserved clonotypes. Generation probabilities were computed with OLGA for all TCRbeta clonotypes obtained by the gDNA method from a handful of donors. Imported from immuneACCESS, the table was reduced by TCRdb to in-frame sequences with V and J called. These copies leave out some clones; in studies compared against another copy, an unresolved V gene accounts for under half, and the cause of the remainder is not known. V, J and clone size are those of that table, while D and trimming were read from the DNA. The sample data list over 2 million clones, and approximately 90% of these were observed just once. More than 0.35% of the sample is in the top ten clones.

The sequencing sample was made of naive CD4+ T cells from PBMCs. The sample's cell subset or site, from its label and the paper: CD45RA+ positively selected. The chain joins TRBV19 to TRBJ2-3; TRBD2 agrees with 9 junctional bases. The TCR comes from a young man in good health. Some clones in this sample may be carry-over from other donors' samples. For the CDR3, the sequence is CASSILAGHTDTQYF. The DNA reads TGTGCCAGTAGTATACTAGCGGGGCACACAGATACGCAGTATTTT.